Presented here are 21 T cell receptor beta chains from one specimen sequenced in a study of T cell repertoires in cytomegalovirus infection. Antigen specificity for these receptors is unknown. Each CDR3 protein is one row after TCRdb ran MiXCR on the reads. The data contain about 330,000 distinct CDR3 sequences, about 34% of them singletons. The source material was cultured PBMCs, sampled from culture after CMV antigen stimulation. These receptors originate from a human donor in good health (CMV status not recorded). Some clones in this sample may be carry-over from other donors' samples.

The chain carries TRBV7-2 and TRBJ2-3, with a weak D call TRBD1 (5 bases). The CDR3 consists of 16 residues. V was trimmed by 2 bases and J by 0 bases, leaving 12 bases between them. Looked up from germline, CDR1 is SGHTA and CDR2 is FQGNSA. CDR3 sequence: CASSLIGATSTDTQYF. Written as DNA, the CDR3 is TGTGCCAGCAGCTTAATAGGGGCTACCAGCACAGATACGCAGTATTTT.

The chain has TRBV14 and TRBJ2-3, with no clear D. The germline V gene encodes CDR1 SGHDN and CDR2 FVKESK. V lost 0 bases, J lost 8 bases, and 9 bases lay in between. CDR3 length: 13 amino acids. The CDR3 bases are TGTGCCAGCAGCCAAGAAGCTGGTAGTACGCAGTATTTT. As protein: CASSQEAGSTQYF.

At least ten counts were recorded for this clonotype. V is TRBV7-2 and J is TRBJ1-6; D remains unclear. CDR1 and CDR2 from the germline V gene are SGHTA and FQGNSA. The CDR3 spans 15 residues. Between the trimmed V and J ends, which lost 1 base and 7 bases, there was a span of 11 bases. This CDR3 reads CASSLGGGTNSPLHF. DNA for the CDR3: TGTGCCAGCAGCTTAGGCGGAGGTACAAATTCACCCCTCCACTTT.

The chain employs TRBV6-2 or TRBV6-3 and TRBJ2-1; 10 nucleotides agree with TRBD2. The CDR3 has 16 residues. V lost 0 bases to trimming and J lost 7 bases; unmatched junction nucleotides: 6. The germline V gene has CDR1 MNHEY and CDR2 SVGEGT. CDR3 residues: CASSYSRLAGVNEQFF. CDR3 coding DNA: TGTGCCAGCAGTTACTCCCGTCTAGCGGGAGTTAATGAGCAGTTCTTC.

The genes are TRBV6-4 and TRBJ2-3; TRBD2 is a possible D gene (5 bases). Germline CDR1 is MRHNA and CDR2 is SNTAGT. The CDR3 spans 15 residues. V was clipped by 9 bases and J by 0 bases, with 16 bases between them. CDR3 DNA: TGTGCCAGGGAGATAGCGAAGACTAGCACAGATACGCAGTATTTT. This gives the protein CAREIAKTSTDTQYF.

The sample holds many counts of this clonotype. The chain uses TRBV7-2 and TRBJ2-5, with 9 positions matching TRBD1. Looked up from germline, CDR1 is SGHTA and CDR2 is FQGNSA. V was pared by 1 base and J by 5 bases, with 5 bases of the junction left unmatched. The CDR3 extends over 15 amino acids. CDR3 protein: CASSLDTGGWETQYF. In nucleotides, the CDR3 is TGTGCCAGCAGCTTAGACACAGGGGGCTGGGAGACCCAGTACTTC.

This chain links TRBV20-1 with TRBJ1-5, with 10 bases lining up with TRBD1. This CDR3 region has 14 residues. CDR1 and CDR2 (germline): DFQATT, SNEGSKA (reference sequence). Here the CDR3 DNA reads TGCAGGGCTTCCGGGACAGGGGAGTTTCAGCCCCAGCATTTT. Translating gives CRASGTGEFQPQHF.

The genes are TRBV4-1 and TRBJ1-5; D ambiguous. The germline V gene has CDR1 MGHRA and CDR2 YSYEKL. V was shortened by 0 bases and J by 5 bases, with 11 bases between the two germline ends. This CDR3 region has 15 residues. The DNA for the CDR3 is TGCGCCAGCAGCCAAGAGTCTGGCACTGATCAGCCCCAGCATTTT. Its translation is CASSQESGTDQPQHF.

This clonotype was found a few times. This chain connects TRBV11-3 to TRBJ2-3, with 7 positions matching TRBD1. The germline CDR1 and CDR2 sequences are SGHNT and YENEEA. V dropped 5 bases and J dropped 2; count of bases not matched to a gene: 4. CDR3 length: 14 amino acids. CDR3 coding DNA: TGTGCCAGCAGCACGGACAGGACCACAGATACGCAGTATTTT. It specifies CASSTDRTTDTQYF.

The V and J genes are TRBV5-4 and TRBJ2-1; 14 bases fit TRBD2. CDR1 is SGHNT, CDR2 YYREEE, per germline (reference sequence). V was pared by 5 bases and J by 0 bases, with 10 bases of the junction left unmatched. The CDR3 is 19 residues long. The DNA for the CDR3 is TGTGCCAGCAGTTTGCCGGGACTAGCGGGGGAGAGCTCCTACAATGAGCAGTTCTTC. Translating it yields CASSLPGLAGESSYNEQFF.

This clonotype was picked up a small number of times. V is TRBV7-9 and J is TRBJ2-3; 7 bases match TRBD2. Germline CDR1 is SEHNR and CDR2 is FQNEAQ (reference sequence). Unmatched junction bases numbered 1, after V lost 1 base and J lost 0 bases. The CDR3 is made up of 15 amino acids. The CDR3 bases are TGTGCCAGCAGCTTAGACGGGAGGAGCACAGATACGCAGTATTTT. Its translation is CASSLDGRSTDTQYF.

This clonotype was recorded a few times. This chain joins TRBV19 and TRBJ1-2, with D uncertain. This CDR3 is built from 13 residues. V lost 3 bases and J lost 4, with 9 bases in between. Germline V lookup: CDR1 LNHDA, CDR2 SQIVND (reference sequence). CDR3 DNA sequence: TGTGCCAGTAGTATGGAGGGTTTCTATGGCTACACCTTC. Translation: CASSMEGFYGYTF. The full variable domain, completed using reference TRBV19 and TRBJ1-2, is DGGITQSPKYLFRKEGQNVTLSCEQNLNHDAMYWYRQDPGQGLRLIYYSQIVNDFQKGDIAEGYSVSREKKESFPLTVTSAQKNPTAFYLCASSMEGFYGYTFGSGTRLTVV.

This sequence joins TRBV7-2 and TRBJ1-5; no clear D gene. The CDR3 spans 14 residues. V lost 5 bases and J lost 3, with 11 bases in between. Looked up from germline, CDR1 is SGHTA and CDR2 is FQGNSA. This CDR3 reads CASSRTLANQPQHF. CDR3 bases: TGTGCCAGCAGCCGAACCCTCGCCAATCAGCCCCAGCATTTT. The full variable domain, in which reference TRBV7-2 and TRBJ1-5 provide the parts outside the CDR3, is GAGVSQSPSNKVTEKGKDVELRCDPISGHTALYWYRQSLGQGLEFLIYFQGNSAPDKSGLPSDRFSAERTGGSVSTLTIQRTQQEDSAVYLCASSRTLANQPQHFGDGTRLSIL.

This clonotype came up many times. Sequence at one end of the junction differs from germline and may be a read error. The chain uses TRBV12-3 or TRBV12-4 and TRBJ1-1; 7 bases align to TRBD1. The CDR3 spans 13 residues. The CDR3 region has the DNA TGTGCCAGCAGTTTAATGCCGACAGGGATTCTTGGTTTT. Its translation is CASSLMPTGILGF.

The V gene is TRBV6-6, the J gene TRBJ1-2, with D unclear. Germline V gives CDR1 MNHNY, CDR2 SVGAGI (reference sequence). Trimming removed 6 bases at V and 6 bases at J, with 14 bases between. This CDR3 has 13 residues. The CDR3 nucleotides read TGTGCCAGCAGCCCGCAAGGGTACCATGGCTACACCTTC. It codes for CASSPQGYHGYTF.

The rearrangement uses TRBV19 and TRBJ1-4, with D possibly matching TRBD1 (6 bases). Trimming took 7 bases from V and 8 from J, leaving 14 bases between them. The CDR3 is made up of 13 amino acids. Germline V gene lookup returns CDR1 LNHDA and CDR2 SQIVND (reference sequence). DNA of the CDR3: TGTGCCAGTAATTCCGGACAGACGGAAAAACTGTTTTTT. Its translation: CASNSGQTEKLFF.

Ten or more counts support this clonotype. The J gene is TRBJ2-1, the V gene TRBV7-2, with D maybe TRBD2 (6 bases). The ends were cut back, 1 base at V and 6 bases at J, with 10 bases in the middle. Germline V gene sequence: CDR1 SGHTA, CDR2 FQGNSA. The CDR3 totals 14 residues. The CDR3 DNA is TGTGCCAGCAGCTTAGAACTAGCACTCAATGAGCAGTTCTTC. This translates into CASSLELALNEQFF.

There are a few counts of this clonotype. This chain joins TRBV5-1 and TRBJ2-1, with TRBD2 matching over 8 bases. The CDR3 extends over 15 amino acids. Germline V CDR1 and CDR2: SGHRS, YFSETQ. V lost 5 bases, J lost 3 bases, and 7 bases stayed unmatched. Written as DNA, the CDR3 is TGCGCCAGCAGATTTACTAGCGGATTCTACAATGAGCAGTTCTTC. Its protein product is CASRFTSGFYNEQFF.

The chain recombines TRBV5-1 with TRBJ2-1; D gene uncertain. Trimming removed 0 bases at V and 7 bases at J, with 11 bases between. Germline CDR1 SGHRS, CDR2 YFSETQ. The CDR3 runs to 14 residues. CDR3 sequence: CASSLAAPQNEQFF. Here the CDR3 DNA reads TGCGCCAGCAGCTTGGCTGCTCCACAAAATGAGCAGTTCTTC.

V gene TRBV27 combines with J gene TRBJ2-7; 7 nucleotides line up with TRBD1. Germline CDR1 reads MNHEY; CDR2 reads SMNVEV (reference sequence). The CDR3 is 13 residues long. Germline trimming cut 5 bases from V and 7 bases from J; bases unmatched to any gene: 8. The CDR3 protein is CASSITQGTEQYV. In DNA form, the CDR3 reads TGTGCCAGCAGTATTACACAGGGGACGGAGCAGTACGTC.

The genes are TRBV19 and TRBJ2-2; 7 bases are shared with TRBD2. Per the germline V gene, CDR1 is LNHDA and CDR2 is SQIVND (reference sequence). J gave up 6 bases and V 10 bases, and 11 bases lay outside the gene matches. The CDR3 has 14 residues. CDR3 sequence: CATQPGAGAGELFF. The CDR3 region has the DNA TGTGCCACCCAGCCCGGGGCGGGAGCCGGGGAGCTGTTTTTT.